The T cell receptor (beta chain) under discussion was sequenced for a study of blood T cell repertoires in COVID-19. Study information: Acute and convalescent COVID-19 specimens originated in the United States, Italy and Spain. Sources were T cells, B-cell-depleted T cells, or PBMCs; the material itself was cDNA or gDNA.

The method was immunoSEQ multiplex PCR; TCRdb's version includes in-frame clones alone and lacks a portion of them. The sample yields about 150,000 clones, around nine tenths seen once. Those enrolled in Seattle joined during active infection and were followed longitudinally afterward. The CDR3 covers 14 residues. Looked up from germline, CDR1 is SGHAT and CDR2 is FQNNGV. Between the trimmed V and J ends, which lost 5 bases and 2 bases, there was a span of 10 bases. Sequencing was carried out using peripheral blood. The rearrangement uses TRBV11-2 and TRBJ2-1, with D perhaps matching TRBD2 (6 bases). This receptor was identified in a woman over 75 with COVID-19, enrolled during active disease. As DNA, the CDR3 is TGTGCCAGCAGCAATAGCGGTACCTACAATGAGCAGTTCTTC. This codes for CASSNSGTYNEQFF.